The present T cell receptor beta chain was sequenced within a study of blood T cells in healthy people across ages. Germline CDR1 and CDR2: PRHDT and FYEKMQ (reference sequence). The CDR3 consists of 15 residues. The second PCR ran roughly 6 to 11 cycles with a sample-barcoded 5' primer and J-beta primers. TCRdb fed the 5' RACE reads into MiXCR, producing one record per CDR3 protein. The data contain more than 1 million distinct CDR3 sequences, 40% to 50% of them singletons. This TCR derives from a woman aged 55-69 years in good health. The chain carries TRBV13 and TRBJ2-5; unclear D gene. The better agreement between TRBJ2-7 and the DNA end casts doubt on the J call. Sequencing input: blood. The CDR3 DNA sequence: TGTGCCAGCAGCTCCCGGACCAGATGGGGATACGAGCAGTACTTC. Protein: CASSSRTRWGYEQYF.